Listed here are 14 T cell receptor beta chains from one sample, sequenced in a study of sequential checkpoint blockade in melanoma. Treatment denoted: randomized to nivolumab then ipilimumab (arm A) or the reverse (arm B). Profiled with immunoSEQ multiplex PCR; TCRdb holds only in-frame clones, not every one. Of 15,000 to 20,000 clones in the sample, around 77% were seen once. Here the sequenced sample was CD8+ T cells sorted from blood (inferred from file names), taken from a patient given nivolumab and ipilimumab in sequence. These receptors all stem from a human donor with melanoma.

V usage is TRBV30 and J usage is TRBJ2-7, with 8 bases fitting TRBD1. CDR3 size: 13 residues. Germline V lookup: CDR1 GTSNPN, CDR2 SVGIG (reference sequence). J was trimmed by 7 bases and V by 0 bases; bases with no gene match: 5. The CDR3 spells CAWSVSGGGEQYF. CDR3 bases: TGTGCCTGGAGTGTTTCAGGGGGCGGGGAGCAGTACTTC.

For this clone: The same CDR3 is also encoded by other DNA sequences in this sample. The V call is TRBV27, the J call TRBJ2-7; 9 bases are shared with TRBD1. CDR1 is MNHEY, CDR2 SMNVEV, per germline (reference sequence). This CDR3 spans 14 amino acids. The V and J ends lost 3 bases and 1 base, in that order; junction bases with no gene match: 1. DNA of the CDR3: TGTGCCAGCAGTTTTGGGACAGGGTCCTACGAGCAGTACTTC. Encoded protein: CASSFGTGSYEQYF.

The chain couples TRBV30 to TRBJ2-7; 8 positions agree with TRBD1. In germline, CDR1 is GTSNPN, CDR2 SVGIG (reference sequence). V gave up 0 bases and J gave up 3 bases; unmatched junction bases: 4. This CDR3 comprises 14 residues. The CDR3 region has the DNA TGTGCCTGGAGTGTCTGGACAGGGAACTACGAGCAGTACTTC. Protein product: CAWSVWTGNYEQYF.

In its sample, this clone was seen once. V is TRBV27 and J is TRBJ2-1, with D maybe TRBD2 (6 bases). CDR1 MNHEY and CDR2 SMNVEV come from the germline V gene (reference sequence). CDR3 length: 13 residues. Trimming cost V 7 bases and J 2 bases, with 9 bases left between them. In DNA, the CDR3 is TGTGCCAGCATGGGCGGGACCTACAATGAGCAGTTCTTC. Translation gives CASMGGTYNEQFF.

J is TRBJ2-1 and V is TRBV13, with 11 bases identical to TRBD2. Germline V CDR1 and CDR2: PRHDT, FYEKMQ (reference sequence). The ends lost 3 bases at V and 6 bases at J; junction bases unmatched: 4. The CDR3 loop spans 15 amino acids. In DNA form, the CDR3 reads TGTGCCAGCAGCTTCGGACTAGCGGGCGGCAATGAGCAGTTCTTC. It is translated as CASSFGLAGGNEQFF.

The chain joins TRBV19 to TRBJ2-3; TRBD1 matches 7 bases. Germline lookup yields CDR1 LNHDA and CDR2 SQIVND (reference sequence). The CDR3 is 16 amino acids. V dropped 7 bases and J dropped 5; count of bases not matched to a gene: 15. CDR3 residues: CASTDSPGGPLDTQYF. The DNA for the CDR3 is TGTGCCAGTACCGATAGTCCAGGGGGTCCTTTAGATACGCAGTATTTT.

The chain recombines TRBV27 with TRBJ2-1; 7 bases map to TRBD1. Germline assignment: CDR1 MNHEY and CDR2 SMNVEV (reference sequence). This CDR3 region has 16 residues. The ends lost 4 bases at V and 4 bases at J; junction bases unmatched: 10. The CDR3 DNA reads as TGTGCCAGCAGTTCCCCTTCGGGACAGAGATACAATGAGCAGTTCTTC. This encodes CASSSPSGQRYNEQFF.

The chain is built from TRBV7-9 and TRBJ2-7; 10 bases line up with TRBD1. Germline V gives CDR1 SEHNR, CDR2 FQNEAQ (reference sequence). The CDR3 runs 14 residues. Losses at the gene ends were 2 bases for V and 7 bases for J; bases not matched to a gene: 5. CDR3 in DNA: TGTGCCAGCAGCTTAAGACAGGGGGCAGGGGAGCAGTACTTC. Protein: CASSLRQGAGEQYF.

The chain is built from TRBV9 and TRBJ2-3; D unclear. Germline V gives CDR1 SGDLS, CDR2 YYNGEE. This CDR3 has 11 residues. The V and J ends lost 3 bases and 10 bases respectively, with 9 bases between them. CDR3 loop: CASSALDSQYF. The CDR3 region has the DNA TGTGCCAGCAGCGCACTTGACTCGCAGTATTTT.

This clone occurred a few times. J is TRBJ2-1 and V is TRBV5-1, with 9 bases matching TRBD2. Germline CDR1 SGHRS, CDR2 YFSETQ. CDR3 length: 16 amino acids. Unmatched junction bases numbered 6, after V lost 0 bases and J lost 5 bases. The CDR3 protein is CASSLAGSGRHNEQFF. The DNA for the CDR3 is TGCGCCAGCAGCTTGGCTGGGAGCGGGAGGCACAATGAGCAGTTCTTC.

The chain couples TRBV11-2 to TRBJ2-7; D is possibly TRBD1 (6 bases). CDR3 length: 19 amino acids. V lost 1 base and J 3 bases, leaving 25 bases between the germline ends. Per the germline V gene, CDR1 is SGHAT and CDR2 is FQNNGV. Here the CDR3 reads CASSLGYPRGTSGGYEQYF. Here the CDR3 DNA reads TGTGCCAGCAGCTTAGGTTATCCGCGTGGGACAAGTGGCGGCTACGAGCAGTACTTC.

This clone was seen more than once but under ten times. This rearrangement joins TRBV9 to TRBJ2-3, with TRBD2 matching over 7 bases. V lost 1 base to trimming and J lost 2 bases; unmatched junction nucleotides: 4. This CDR3 is built from 15 residues. Germline CDR1 is SGDLS and CDR2 is YYNGEE. The CDR3: CASSVLAALTDTQYF. The CDR3 DNA reads as TGTGCCAGCAGCGTACTAGCGGCCCTCACAGATACGCAGTATTTT.

The chain is built from TRBV4-3 and TRBJ1-1; 8 nucleotides agree with TRBD1. V shed 1 base, J shed 5 bases, and the junction held 9 bases outside the gene matches. The CDR3 spans 16 residues. The germline CDR1 and CDR2 sequences are LGHNA and YSLEER. The CDR3 reads CASSQGQGASVTEAFF. DNA of the CDR3: TGCGCCAGCAGCCAAGGCCAGGGGGCATCGGTTACTGAAGCTTTCTTT.

The chain links TRBV27 to TRBJ1-5; 12 bases match TRBD1. The CDR3 has 16 residues. Germline V CDR1 and CDR2: MNHEY, SMNVEV (reference sequence). V was clipped by 4 bases and J by 9 bases; unmatched bases: 10. CDR3: CASSSLGQGAIGPQHF. Written as DNA, the CDR3 is TGTGCCAGCAGTTCTTTGGGACAGGGGGCGATAGGGCCCCAGCATTTT.